This passage covers 27 T cell receptor beta chains from one sample sequenced in a study of blood T cell repertoires in COVID-19. Some clones are missing from TCRdb's copy, which holds only in-frame ones; the method was immunoSEQ multiplex PCR. The sample has roughly 15,000 clones; roughly nine tenths are singletons. Sequenced: peripheral blood. Receptors originate from a man aged 50-59 years with active COVID-19.

The chain joins TRBV9 to TRBJ1-1, with TRBD1 identical over 7 bases. This CDR3 has 16 residues. Germline V lookup: CDR1 SGDLS, CDR2 YYNGEE. V lost 0 bases and J lost 1; bases outside the gene matches: 6. CDR3 loop: CASSVVWGTENTEAFF. The CDR3 DNA follows: TGTGCCAGCAGCGTAGTTTGGGGGACAGAGAACACTGAAGCTTTCTTT.

The chain uses TRBV4-2 and TRBJ2-1, with D hard to call. This CDR3 spans 13 amino acids. Germline CDR1 reads LGHNA; CDR2 reads YNFKEQ. Deletions cut 0 bases from V and 10 bases from J, with 10 bases between. In nucleotides, the CDR3 is TGTGCCAGCAGCCAAGAGCGGTCTACCGAGCAGTTCTTC. The encoded protein is CASSQERSTEQFF.

This chain joins TRBV4-3 and TRBJ1-2; D is unclear. The CDR3 sequence is 15 residues long. V dropped 1 base and J dropped 2 bases, with 11 bases sitting between them. Looked up from germline, CDR1 is LGHNA and CDR2 is YSLEER. For the CDR3, the DNA is TGCGCCAGCAGCCAAGCCCCCTACGAGAACTATGGCTACACCTTC. It yields the protein CASSQAPYENYGYTF.

The chain recombines TRBV27 with TRBJ2-7; 11 bases match TRBD2. The CDR3 extends over 14 amino acids. The ends lost 6 bases at V and 3 bases at J; junction bases unmatched: 4. Germline loops: CDR1 MNHEY, CDR2 SMNVEV (reference sequence). The CDR3 DNA follows: TGTGCCAGCAGGGGACTAGCGGAACACTACGAGCAGTACTTC. Amino acid sequence: CASRGLAEHYEQYF.

This clone was observed a single time. The chain employs TRBV6-4 and TRBJ2-1, with TRBD2 matching over 11 bases. J gave up 2 bases and V 3 bases, and 3 bases lay outside the gene matches. This CDR3 is built from 16 residues. Germline V CDR1 and CDR2: MRHNA, SNTAGT. The CDR3 reads CASSDFSGRAYNEQFF. For the CDR3, the DNA is TGTGCCAGCAGTGATTTTAGCGGGAGGGCCTACAATGAGCAGTTCTTC.

This sequence joins TRBV7-2 and TRBJ2-3; 7 bases are a match to TRBD2. V trimming: 3 bases; J trimming: 5 bases; junction bases outside the gene matches: 11. The CDR3 is 16 residues long. Per the germline V gene, CDR1 is SGHTA and CDR2 is FQGNSA. CDR3 nucleotide sequence: TGTGCCAGCAGCTTCTCGTTAACTGTAGCGGGAGATACGCAGTATTTT. The encoded protein is CASSFSLTVAGDTQYF.

V usage is TRBV4-3 and J usage is TRBJ2-3, with D maybe TRBD2 (6 bases). V gave up 3 bases and J gave up 3 bases, with 16 bases separating them. The CDR3 covers 16 residues. Per the germline V gene, CDR1 is LGHNA and CDR2 is YSLEER. CDR3 protein: CASSQEPASDTDTQYF. For the CDR3, the DNA is TGCGCCAGCAGCCAGGAACCGGCTAGCGATACAGATACGCAGTATTTT.

The rearrangement links TRBV10-3 to TRBJ2-3, with D possibly TRBD2 on 6 matching bases. Trimming shortened V by 6 bases and J by 2 bases, and 12 bases separated the two germline ends. This CDR3 has 14 residues. The V gene's germline CDR1 is ENHRY and CDR2 SYGVKD. CDR3 nucleotides: TGTGCCATCAGAGCCCTGGGACTCACAGATACGCAGTATTTT. Translating gives CAIRALGLTDTQYF.

The chain combines TRBV21-1 with TRBJ2-7; the table's D gene call, TRBD2, was not cross checked with the DNA. TRBV21-1 is designated a pseudogene. This CDR3 spans 16 amino acids. CDR3 residues: CASSMELAGPTYEQYF. The CDR3 nucleotides are TGTGCCAGCAGCATGGAGCTAGCGGGCCCTACCTACGAGCAGTACTTC.

The CDR3 protein is CASSPEGATGELFF. The CDR3 nucleotides are TGCGCCAGCAGCCCCGAGGGGGCCACCGGGGAGCTGTTTTTT. The chain recombines TRBV5-1 with TRBJ2-2, with 7 bases lining up with TRBD1. Germline lookup yields CDR1 SGHRS and CDR2 YFSETQ. CDR3 length equals 14 residues. With V trimmed by 4 bases and J by 4 bases, 4 bases remained unmatched.

V usage is TRBV12-3 or TRBV12-4 and J usage is TRBJ2-3; TRBD2 agrees at 10 bases. Trimming at V came to 9 bases and at J to 2 bases, leaving 2 bases not matched to a gene. The CDR3 length is 13 residues. CDR3 in DNA: TGTGCCAGTGGACTAGCGGCCACAGATACGCAGTATTTT. Translating gives CASGLAATDTQYF.

This clone was detected once. The rearrangement uses TRBV9 and TRBJ2-2, with TRBD2 identical over 8 bases. CDR1 SGDLS and CDR2 YYNGEE come from the germline V gene. The V gene end was trimmed by 3 bases and the J gene end by 0 bases; junction bases not matched to a gene: 1. This CDR3 has 15 residues. This CDR3 is CASSGSGANTGELFF. The CDR3 DNA reads TGTGCCAGCAGCGGTAGCGGGGCGAACACCGGGGAGCTGTTTTTT.

J is TRBJ2-4 and V is TRBV27, with D perhaps matching TRBD2 (5 bases). Trimming stripped 3 bases from V and 0 bases from J, with 12 bases between. The length of the CDR3 is 16 residues. The germline CDR1 and CDR2 sequences are MNHEY and SMNVEV (reference sequence). This CDR3 is CASSFGSELAKNIQYF. CDR3 DNA: TGTGCCAGCAGTTTTGGGAGCGAGCTAGCCAAAAACATTCAGTACTTC.

This chain joins TRBV5-1 and TRBJ2-7, with D unclear. Trimming cost V 1 base and J 2 bases, with 10 bases left between them. Germline V gene lookup returns CDR1 SGHRS and CDR2 YFSETQ. The CDR3 length is 14 residues. CDR3 sequence: CASSLWASTYEQYF. In nucleotides, the CDR3 is TGCGCCAGCAGCTTGTGGGCCAGCACCTACGAGCAGTACTTC.

The chain combines TRBV4-1 with TRBJ1-2, with D unresolved. Trimming pared 0 bases from V and 4 bases from J, leaving 9 bases between. Germline V gene sequence: CDR1 MGHRA, CDR2 YSYEKL. CDR3 length equals 14 residues. The CDR3 bases are TGCGCCAGCAGCCAAGACAGTCCCCCCTATGGCTACACCTTC. Translated: CASSQDSPPYGYTF.

The rearrangement joins TRBV9 to TRBJ2-3; 8 bases fit TRBD2. In germline, CDR1 is SGDLS, CDR2 YYNGEE. The CDR3 runs to 17 residues. Losses at the gene ends were 2 bases for V and 2 bases for J; bases not matched to a gene: 10. CDR3 in DNA: TGTGCCAGCAGCGTCGGCGGGAGGTACTGGGACACAGATACGCAGTATTTT. Residues: CASSVGGRYWDTDTQYF.

The CDR3 loop is CASSEGLALNTGELFF. CDR3 coding DNA: TGTGCCAGCAGTGAGGGCCTGGCACTGAACACCGGGGAGCTGTTTTTT. The genes are TRBV6-1 and TRBJ2-2; D is undetermined. CDR3 length: 16 residues. Trimming removed 3 bases at V and 1 base at J, with 12 bases between. Per germline, CDR1 MNHNS and CDR2 SASEGT.

The V and J genes are TRBV5-5 and TRBJ1-1; unclear D gene. Germline-derived CDR1 and CDR2 are SGHKS and YYEKEE (reference sequence). V lost 1 base and J 4 bases, leaving 5 bases between the germline ends. The CDR3 is 12 amino acids. The CDR3 is CASSLFGTEAFF. The DNA for the CDR3 is TGTGCCAGCAGCTTGTTCGGCACTGAAGCTTTCTTT. Filled out from reference TRBV5-5 and TRBJ1-1, the complete variable domain reads DAGVTQSPTHLIKTRGQQVTLRCSPISGHKSVSWYQQVLGQGPQFIFQYYEKEERGRGNFPDRFSARQFPNYSSELNVNALLLGDSALYLCASSLFGTEAFFGQGTRLTVV.

The genes are TRBV7-2 and TRBJ1-2; D ambiguous. Germline values: CDR1 SGHTA, CDR2 FQGNSA. The length of the CDR3 is 17 residues. Trimming removed 1 base at V and 0 bases at J, with 15 bases between. The CDR3 DNA reads TGTGCCAGCAGCTTAGTTTCGAGCGGCGCCACTAACTATGGCTACACCTTC. It is translated as CASSLVSSGATNYGYTF.

This rearrangement joins TRBV5-1 to TRBJ1-1, with TRBD1 matching 7 bases. The CDR3 runs 13 residues. CDR1 SGHRS and CDR2 YFSETQ come from the germline V gene. The trim removed 4 bases at V and 3 bases at J, leaving 3 bases unmatched. CDR3 protein: CASSAGTDTEAFF. CDR3 nucleotides: TGCGCCAGCAGCGCCGGGACAGACACTGAAGCTTTCTTT.

The rearrangement uses TRBV19 and TRBJ1-1, with 12 bases matching TRBD1. There are 14 residues in the CDR3. Germline loops: CDR1 LNHDA, CDR2 SQIVND (reference sequence). V was clipped by 7 bases and J by 3 bases; unmatched bases: 3. The CDR3 coding sequence is TGTGCCAGTAAGGGACAGGGGGCACACACTGAAGCTTTCTTT. Amino acid sequence: CASKGQGAHTEAFF.

This clone rates as medium-sized. The J gene is TRBJ1-2, the V gene TRBV18, with 10 bases matching TRBD1. Germline values: CDR1 KGHSH, CDR2 LQKENI. J gave up 6 bases and V 3 bases, and 4 bases lay outside the gene matches. The CDR3 covers 14 residues. The CDR3 nucleotides are TGTGCCAGCTCACCGGGACAGGGGCTTCATGGCTACACCTTC. Translated, it gives CASSPGQGLHGYTF.

The rearrangement links TRBV28 to TRBJ2-5; 7 bases match TRBD2. The CDR3 covers 16 residues. Unmatched junction bases numbered 11, after V lost 5 bases and J lost 2 bases. Germline V gene lookup returns CDR1 MDHEN and CDR2 SYDVKM. The CDR3 loop reads CASSGRDRGWQETQYF. The CDR3 region has the DNA TGTGCCAGCAGTGGGAGGGACCGAGGGTGGCAAGAGACCCAGTACTTC.

This clone was observed a few times. CDR3 in DNA: TGTGCCAGCAGCTACACTCTGGGCAGGGGGTCACACGAGCAGTACTTC. Amino acids: CASSYTLGRGSHEQYF. The V gene is TRBV7-2, the J gene TRBJ2-7; TRBD1 aligns across 7 bases. The CDR3 has 16 amino acids. Germline CDR1 reads SGHTA; CDR2 reads FQGNSA. V gave up 4 bases and J gave up 5 bases; unmatched junction bases: 14. Using reference TRBV7-2 and TRBJ2-7 for the parts outside the CDR3, the full variable domain is GAGVSQSPSNKVTEKGKDVELRCDPISGHTALYWYRQSLGQGLEFLIYFQGNSAPDKSGLPSDRFSAERTGGSVSTLTIQRTQQEDSAVYLCASSYTLGRGSHEQYFGPGTRLTVT.

The V call is TRBV7-9, the J call TRBJ2-1, with 11 bases identical to TRBD2. V was pared by 5 bases and J by 4 bases, with 7 bases of the junction left unmatched. The CDR3 is 16 residues long. Germline CDR1 reads SEHNR; CDR2 reads FQNEAQ (reference sequence). The CDR3 loop reads CASSAQLAGEYNEQFF. In DNA form, the CDR3 reads TGTGCCAGCAGCGCTCAACTAGCGGGAGAATACAATGAGCAGTTCTTC.

This clone was observed a few times. V gene TRBV3-1 (or the pseudogene TRBV3-2) combines with J gene TRBJ2-2; 7 bases match TRBD1. Trimming removed 5 bases from V and 7 bases from J; junction bases left unmatched: 7. Germline loops: CDR1 LGHDT, CDR2 YNNKEL (reference sequence). The CDR3 consists of 14 residues. The CDR3 is CASSTRQGNGELFF. The CDR3 DNA reads TGTGCCAGCAGCACACGACAGGGTAACGGGGAGCTGTTTTTT.

V gene TRBV2 combines with J gene TRBJ2-2; TRBD2 agrees at 7 bases. The trim removed 7 bases at V and 5 bases at J, leaving 7 bases unmatched. This CDR3 region has 14 residues. CDR1 SNHLY and CDR2 FYNNEI come from the germline V gene. The CDR3 loop reads CASTLQGGTGELFF. The CDR3 DNA reads as TGTGCCAGCACTTTGCAGGGAGGGACCGGGGAGCTGTTTTTT.